The 25 T cell receptor beta chains below come from one sample, sequenced in a study of blood T cell repertoires in COVID-19. TCRdb's table, derived via immunoSEQ multiplex PCR, lists solely in-frame clones and lacks some. This table has 65,000 to 80,000 clones, almost 85% appearing once. Source material: peripheral blood. The receptors shown here come from a man in his fifties with acute or convalescent COVID-19.

The chain carries TRBV4-3 and TRBJ2-4; TRBD1 agrees at 8 bases. Germline V CDR1 and CDR2: LGHNA, YSLEER. The ends lost 0 bases at V and 0 bases at J; junction bases unmatched: 10. The CDR3 is 19 residues long. The CDR3 is CASSQESAGGNSAKNIQYF. The DNA for the CDR3 is TGCGCCAGCAGCCAAGAGTCCGCAGGGGGCAATTCAGCCAAAAACATTCAGTACTTC.

The chain is built from TRBV29-1 and TRBJ1-2; D perhaps matches TRBD1 (6 bases). Germline V gives CDR1 SQVTM, CDR2 ANQGSEA. CDR3 length: 13 residues. The V gene lost 7 bases and the J gene lost 4 bases, with 16 bases spanning the gap. The CDR3 DNA reads TGCAGCGCAAATACAGGGACGTTCTATGGCTACACCTTC. Amino acids: CSANTGTFYGYTF.

The genes are TRBV29-1 and TRBJ2-7; TRBD1 is a possible D gene (6 bases). Trimming shortened V by 5 bases and J by 5 bases, and 13 bases separated the two germline ends. CDR3 length equals 12 residues. Per germline, CDR1 SQVTM and CDR2 ANQGSEA. This CDR3 reads CSVRGGRHEQYF. In DNA, the CDR3 is TGCAGCGTTCGAGGGGGACGGCACGAGCAGTACTTC.

The gene calls are TRBV7-2 and TRBJ2-1; no clear D gene. Germline CDR1 reads SGHTA; CDR2 reads FQGNSA. The length of the CDR3 is 13 residues. V was trimmed by 0 bases and J by 6 bases, leaving 6 bases between them. The CDR3 nucleotides are TGTGCCAGCAGCTTAGCGTGGGCCAATGAGCAGTTCTTC. It yields the protein CASSLAWANEQFF. Complete variable domain (other parts from reference TRBV7-2 and TRBJ2-1): GAGVSQSPSNKVTEKGKDVELRCDPISGHTALYWYRQSLGQGLEFLIYFQGNSAPDKSGLPSDRFSAERTGGSVSTLTIQRTQQEDSAVYLCASSLAWANEQFFGPGTRLTVL.

V is TRBV6-5 and J is TRBJ1-4, with unresolved D. Trimming stripped 7 bases from V and 5 bases from J, with 14 bases between. Germline values: CDR1 MNHEY, CDR2 SVGAGI. This CDR3 has 14 amino acids. The CDR3 reads CASKIRVFNEKLFF. CDR3 bases: TGTGCCAGCAAAATCCGGGTCTTCAATGAAAAACTGTTTTTT.

In its sample, this clone was seen once. V is TRBV5-1 and J is TRBJ1-2; perhaps TRBD1 as D (6 bases). V was shortened by 0 bases and J by 4 bases, with 10 bases between the two germline ends. This CDR3 comprises 14 residues. CDR1 is SGHRS, CDR2 YFSETQ, per germline. DNA of the CDR3: TGCGCCAGCAGCTTGGCACAGGGCAGCTATGGCTACACCTTC. Translating it yields CASSLAQGSYGYTF.

The chain combines TRBV28 with TRBJ1-5; TRBD1 is a possible D gene (6 bases). Germline-derived CDR1 and CDR2 are MDHEN and SYDVKM. V was shortened by 6 bases and J by 6 bases, with 15 bases between the two germline ends. CDR3 length: 14 residues. The CDR3 coding sequence is TGTGCCAGCAGACTCCCAGGGGCTAGTCAGCCCCAGCATTTT. The encoded protein is CASRLPGASQPQHF.

This chain joins TRBV5-5 and TRBJ1-6; possibly TRBD1 for D (5 bases). The CDR3 is 15 amino acids. Germline assignment: CDR1 SGHKS and CDR2 YYEKEE (reference sequence). V lost 5 bases to trimming and J lost 8 bases, with 17 bases between them. The CDR3 DNA sequence: TGTGCCAGCAGAGCCGGAGGGGAATTAGATTCACCCCTCCACTTT. Translating it yields CASRAGGELDSPLHF. Using reference TRBV5-5 and TRBJ1-6 for the parts outside the CDR3, the full variable domain is DAGVTQSPTHLIKTRGQQVTLRCSPISGHKSVSWYQQVLGQGPQFIFQYYEKEERGRGNFPDRFSARQFPNYSSELNVNALLLGDSALYLCASRAGGELDSPLHFGNGTRLTVT.

This clone was observed a few times. The chain uses TRBV6-5 and TRBJ1-4; D is undetermined. Germline CDR1 reads MNHEY; CDR2 reads SVGAGI. With 9 bases removed from V and 8 bases from J, the gap between germline ends came to 10 bases. This CDR3 spans 11 amino acids. CDR3 sequence (DNA): TGTGCCAGTAGATCAACCGAAAAACTGTTTTTT. It translates to CASRSTEKLFF.

The J gene is TRBJ2-7, the V gene TRBV11-2; D not resolved. The CDR3 covers 12 residues. The V end was cut by 1 base, the J end by 6 bases, with 7 bases between. Per germline, CDR1 SGHAT and CDR2 FQNNGV. CDR3 in amino acids: CASSLGSVEQYF. The CDR3 bases are TGTGCCAGCAGCTTAGGCTCGGTCGAGCAGTACTTC.

V gene TRBV29-1 combines with J gene TRBJ2-1, with D possibly TRBD2 on 6 matching bases. The V gene's germline CDR1 is SQVTM and CDR2 ANQGSEA. There are 15 residues in the CDR3. Trimming stripped 5 bases from V and 3 bases from J, with 17 bases between. CDR3 nucleotides: TGCAGCGTTCCACGGGGTAGCGGCCTCTACAATGAGCAGTTCTTC. It encodes CSVPRGSGLYNEQFF.

The rearrangement joins TRBV7-2 to TRBJ2-7, with TRBD1 matching over 10 bases. CDR1 SGHTA and CDR2 FQGNSA come from the germline V gene. The CDR3 consists of 14 residues. With V trimmed by 7 bases and J by 1 base, 4 bases remained unmatched. The CDR3 sequence is CASKWGQGSYEQYF. The CDR3 nucleotides read TGTGCCAGCAAGTGGGGACAGGGGTCCTACGAGCAGTACTTC. Using reference TRBV7-2 and TRBJ2-7 for the parts outside the CDR3, the full variable domain is GAGVSQSPSNKVTEKGKDVELRCDPISGHTALYWYRQSLGQGLEFLIYFQGNSAPDKSGLPSDRFSAERTGGSVSTLTIQRTQQEDSAVYLCASKWGQGSYEQYFGPGTRLTVT.

The J gene is TRBJ2-1, the V gene TRBV4-2; 10 nucleotides match TRBD2. The V gene end was trimmed by 1 base and the J gene end by 7 bases; junction bases not matched to a gene: 7. Germline lookup yields CDR1 LGHNA and CDR2 YNFKEQ. The CDR3 totals 16 residues. The CDR3 DNA sequence: TGTGCCAGCAGCCAAGCCGGGACTAGCGTCCCAAATGAGCAGTTCTTC. Protein product: CASSQAGTSVPNEQFF.

This clone is a singleton in its sample. This chain joins TRBV27 and TRBJ2-6; 9 nucleotides match TRBD2. V lost 4 bases to trimming and J lost 1 base; unmatched junction nucleotides: 8. CDR1 is MNHEY and CDR2 is SMNVEV in the germline V gene (reference sequence). CDR3 length: 18 residues. The CDR3 loop is CASSSLLAGASGANVLTF. The CDR3 DNA sequence: TGTGCCAGCAGTTCCCTTTTAGCGGGGGCTTCTGGGGCCAACGTCCTGACTTTC.

On this clone: One end of the junction does not line up with germline, which may come from a read error. The chain combines TRBV10-1 with TRBJ1-2; D remains unclear. Per the germline V gene, CDR1 is WNHNN and CDR2 is SYGVQD (reference sequence). The CDR3 totals 13 residues. The CDR3 DNA sequence: TGCGCCAGCAGCGTCGATGCTAACTATGACTACACCTTC. Amino acids: CASSVDANYDYTF.

In the case of this clone: No DNA is shown, since the ends of the CDR3 on it are uncertain; the CDR3 is the one TCRdb lists. The chain employs TRBV1 and TRBJ1-1. TRBV1 is assigned pseudogene status. The CDR3 region is 16 residues in length, termini included. CDR3 amino acids: CTSSQGYLCSPPEAFF.

This chain connects TRBV6-5 to TRBJ2-7; TRBD1 matches 9 bases. The V segment lost 8 bases and the J segment 0 bases; nucleotides outside the gene matches: 2. The CDR3 runs 13 residues. Germline assignment: CDR1 MNHEY and CDR2 SVGAGI. This CDR3 is CASGTGLSYEQYF. The CDR3 nucleotides read TGTGCCAGCGGGACAGGGCTCTCCTACGAGCAGTACTTC.

The V and J genes are TRBV9 and TRBJ1-1, with TRBD1 matching 10 bases. Germline CDR1 reads SGDLS; CDR2 reads YYNGEE. The CDR3 totals 20 residues. V lost 3 bases to trimming and J lost 3 bases; unmatched junction nucleotides: 20. CDR3 DNA: TGTGCCAGCAGCGCCCTCGCCGTCACCCCTCCGGGACAGGGGTACACTGAAGCTTTCTTT. Protein: CASSALAVTPPGQGYTEAFF.

J is TRBJ1-1 and V is TRBV11-2, with 8 bases that match TRBD1. J was trimmed by 0 bases and V by 5 bases; bases with no gene match: 5. The CDR3 consists of 15 residues. CDR1 is SGHAT, CDR2 FQNNGV, per germline. CDR3 in DNA: TGTGCCAGCAGCGGATGGACAGGGTTGAACACTGAAGCTTTCTTT. Encoded protein: CASSGWTGLNTEAFF.

The chain joins TRBV11-2 to TRBJ2-5; 7 nucleotides line up with TRBD1. Germline values: CDR1 SGHAT, CDR2 FQNNGV. This CDR3 spans 16 amino acids. The J segment lost 1 base and the V segment lost 1 base, leaving 6 bases of the junction unmatched. The CDR3 here is CASSLGPRGPQETQYF. For the CDR3, the DNA is TGTGCCAGCAGCTTAGGTCCGAGGGGGCCCCAAGAGACCCAGTACTTC.

The chain has TRBV30 and TRBJ1-6; TRBD1 is a possible D gene (6 bases). Trimming stripped 5 bases from V and 6 bases from J, with 11 bases between. CDR1 and CDR2 (germline): GTSNPN, SVGIG (reference sequence). The CDR3 has 13 residues. CDR3 amino acids: CAWAGQPNSPLHF. The CDR3 DNA reads as TGTGCCTGGGCCGGACAGCCTAATTCACCCCTCCACTTT.

The V and J genes are TRBV11-2 and TRBJ2-1; D uncertain. The CDR3 runs to 15 residues. Germline V lookup: CDR1 SGHAT, CDR2 FQNNGV. The V end was cut by 1 base, the J end by 1 base, with 8 bases between. CDR3 in amino acids: CASSLGPQSYNEQFF. DNA of the CDR3: TGTGCCAGCAGCTTAGGGCCGCAATCCTACAATGAGCAGTTCTTC.

The chain couples TRBV6-2 or TRBV6-3 to TRBJ1-1; no clear D. V dropped 5 bases and J dropped 4 bases, with 11 bases sitting between them. Germline V gene lookup returns CDR1 MNHEY and CDR2 SVGEGT. This CDR3 region has 13 residues. CDR3 sequence reads: CASSRGSFTEAFF. The CDR3 coding sequence is TGTGCCAGCAGTCGTGGCAGTTTCACTGAAGCTTTCTTT.

This clone was detected a few times. This chain links TRBV5-1 with TRBJ1-1; 7 bases map to TRBD1. The germline V gene encodes CDR1 SGHRS and CDR2 YFSETQ. The trim removed 6 bases at V and 4 bases at J, leaving 9 bases unmatched. The CDR3 covers 14 residues. The CDR3 spells CASTLQGTGTEAFF. The CDR3 nucleotides are TGCGCCAGCACCTTACAGGGGACGGGCACTGAAGCTTTCTTT.

CDR3 bases: TGTGCCAGCAGCCAGCTACAGGGGGCGCACACCGGGGAGCTGTTTTTT. Residues: CASSQLQGAHTGELFF. This chain links TRBV3-1 (or the pseudogene TRBV3-2) with TRBJ2-2; TRBD1 aligns across 9 bases. The CDR3 consists of 16 residues. Looked up from germline, CDR1 is LGHDT and CDR2 is YNNKEL (reference sequence). V lost 3 bases and J lost 3; bases outside the gene matches: 5.